This TCR beta chain was captured by sequencing in a study of shared clonotypes between healthy human individuals. Data came from immunoSEQ multiplex PCR; TCRdb stores just in-frame clones and leaves some out. Of about 2.1 million clones in the sample, roughly 91% were seen once. Naive CD8 cells lacked CD45RO and underwent positive selection for CCR7, leaving out terminally differentiated effector memory CD45RA+ cells. The CDR3 length is 16 residues. V lost 2 bases and J 6 bases, leaving 19 bases between the germline ends. The germline gives CDR1 MNHNS, CDR2 SASEGT. General study findings and limits: A handful of donors showed sharing of 4.5% to 6% of naive CD4 clonotypes.

About this clone itself: No antigen is known for it.

The rearrangement uses TRBV6-1 and TRBJ1-2; D unresolved. The clonotype comes from a man younger than 35 in good health. Some clones in this sample may be carry-over from other donors' samples. Sample: naive CD8+ T cells from PBMCs. The CDR3 region is CASSESRVGFENGYTF. CDR3 DNA sequence: TGTGCCAGCAGTGAATCGAGGGTCGGGTTCGAAAATGGCTACACCTTC.